Detailed here is one TCR beta chain. The V segment lost 4 bases and the J segment 1 base; nucleotides outside the gene matches: 4. Germline CDR1 and CDR2: SEHNR and FQNEAQ (reference sequence). The CDR3 runs 15 residues. The sample comes from a study of blood T cell repertoires in COVID-19. Study overall: Donors in the United States, Italy and Spain gave samples during acute or convalescent COVID-19. In each case, the material was cDNA or gDNA derived from T cells, B-cell-depleted T cells, or PBMCs.

As handled by the study authors: Amplified reference gene primers provided the basis for estimating nucleated cell counts. The method was immunoSEQ multiplex PCR; TCRdb's version includes in-frame clones alone and lacks a portion of them. V and J calls plus clone size are reproduced from that table; the DNA served to infer D and trimming. The sample lists approximately 220,000 clones; around four fifths were seen once. The sequence came from a woman in her thirties or forties with active or convalescent COVID-19. Sequences were obtained from peripheral blood. V and J are TRBV7-9 and TRBJ1-1; TRBD1 matches 9 bases. Here the CDR3 reads CASSSGQGTNTEAFF. The CDR3 DNA follows: TGTGCCAGCAGCTCCGGACAGGGGACGAACACTGAAGCTTTCTTT.